The TCR beta chain described here comes from a study of blood T cell repertoires in COVID-19. In germline, CDR1 is SGHAT, CDR2 FQNNGV. V gave up 0 bases and J gave up 0 bases, with 15 bases separating them. The CDR3 runs to 18 residues. The method was immunoSEQ multiplex PCR; TCRdb's version includes in-frame clones alone and lacks a portion of them. Here the sample spans some 250,000 clones, around nine tenths being singletons. Symptom resolution, clearance, or two negative PCRs marked the recovered donors of Cohort 3. The rearrangement links TRBV11-2 to TRBJ1-5, with no clear D. Material for sequencing was PBMCs or T cells enriched from blood (not recorded which). This TCR came from a man in his forties or fifties who had recovered from COVID-19. CDR3 nucleotides: TGTGCCAGCAGCTTAGATCTCCTCCGAGGAGTTAGCAATCAGCCCCAGCATTTT. Translation gives CASSLDLLRGVSNQPQHF.